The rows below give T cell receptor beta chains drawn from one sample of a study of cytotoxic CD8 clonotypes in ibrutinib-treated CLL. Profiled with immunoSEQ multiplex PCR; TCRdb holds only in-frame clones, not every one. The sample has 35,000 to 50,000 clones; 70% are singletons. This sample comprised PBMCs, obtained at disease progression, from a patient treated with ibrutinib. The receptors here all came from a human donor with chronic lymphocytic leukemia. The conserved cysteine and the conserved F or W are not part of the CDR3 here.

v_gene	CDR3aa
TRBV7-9	ASSARTGTSTDTQY
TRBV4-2	ASSSSAGLPQDTQY
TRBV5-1	ASSNPYGYT
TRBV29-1	SGRGVNTEAF
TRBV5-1	ASSLQGLSTDTQY
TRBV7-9	ASSLYRGRSTEAF
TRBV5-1	ASSLRAEDGYT
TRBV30	AWTSLHSGNTIY
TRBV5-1	ASSFLETQY
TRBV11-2	ASSFRRGDNEQF
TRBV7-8	ATRPRRGGYEQY
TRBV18	ASSQNSEYGYT
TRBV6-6	ASGQWMVNQPQH
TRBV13	ASSVWTSGPRAGELF
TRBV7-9	ASSFPLDGGTDTQY
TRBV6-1	ASNRRDEKLF
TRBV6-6	ASSQTSGGTGELF
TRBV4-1	ASSPVLWSVNTEAF
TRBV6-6	ASSLQGPQETQY
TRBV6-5	ASSYGGPTGSPLH
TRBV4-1	ASSQVPGQGGFGNTIY
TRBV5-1	ASSPFGAEGYT
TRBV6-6	ASSYGTSGGKEQF
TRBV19	ASKGQGTDTQY